One T cell receptor beta chain is described in this entry. The germline gives CDR1 MNHEY, CDR2 SVGAGI. With 6 bases clipped from V and 1 base from J, the junction kept 6 bases outside the gene matches. There are 15 residues in the CDR3. The data belong to a study of OX40 agonist ivuxolimab in advanced cancers. TCRdb's copy holds only in-frame clones and misses some; the assay was immunoSEQ multiplex PCR. This table holds 35,000 to 55,000 clones, about 80% found once. This sequence originates from an adult with an advanced solid tumor such as melanoma, head and neck, liver or kidney cancer. The V call is TRBV6-5, the J call TRBJ1-2; TRBD1 agrees at 9 bases. The sample here was CD4+ or CD8+ T cells sorted from blood, taken in a trial of the OX40 agonist ivuxolimab. The DNA for the CDR3 is TGTGCCAGCAGAGTTGGGACAGGGATTAACTATGGCTACACCTTC. Residues: CASRVGTGINYGYTF.